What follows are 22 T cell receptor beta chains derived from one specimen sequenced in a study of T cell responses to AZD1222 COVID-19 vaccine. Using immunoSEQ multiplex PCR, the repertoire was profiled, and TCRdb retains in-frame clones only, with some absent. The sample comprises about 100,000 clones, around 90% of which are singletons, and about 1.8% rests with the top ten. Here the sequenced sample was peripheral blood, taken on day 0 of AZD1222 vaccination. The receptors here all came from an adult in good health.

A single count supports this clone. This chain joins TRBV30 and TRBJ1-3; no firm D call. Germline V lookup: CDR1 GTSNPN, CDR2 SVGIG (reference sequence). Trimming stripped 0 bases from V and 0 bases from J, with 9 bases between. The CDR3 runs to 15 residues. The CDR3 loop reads CAWSVSRPSGNTIYF. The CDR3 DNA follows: TGTGCCTGGAGTGTATCCAGGCCCTCTGGAAACACCATATATTTT.

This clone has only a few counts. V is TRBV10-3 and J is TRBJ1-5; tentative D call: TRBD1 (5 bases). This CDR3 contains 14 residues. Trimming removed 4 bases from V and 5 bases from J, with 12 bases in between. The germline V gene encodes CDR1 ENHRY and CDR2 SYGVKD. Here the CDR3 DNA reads TGTGCCATCAGTGGTGAGGGGTTGGATCAGCCCCAGCATTTT. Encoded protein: CAISGEGLDQPQHF.

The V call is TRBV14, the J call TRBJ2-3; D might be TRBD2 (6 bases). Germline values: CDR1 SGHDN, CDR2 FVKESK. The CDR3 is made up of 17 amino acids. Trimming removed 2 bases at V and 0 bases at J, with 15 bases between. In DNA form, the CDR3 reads TGTGCCAGCAGCCAACTTTTTTGGGGGGATAGCACAGATACGCAGTATTTT. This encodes CASSQLFWGDSTDTQYF.

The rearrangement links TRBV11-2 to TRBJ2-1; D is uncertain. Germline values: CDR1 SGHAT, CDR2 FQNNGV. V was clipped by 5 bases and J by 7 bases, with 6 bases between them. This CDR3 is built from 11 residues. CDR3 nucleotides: TGTGCCAGCAGCGCCTCGAATGAGCAGTTCTTC. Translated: CASSASNEQFF.

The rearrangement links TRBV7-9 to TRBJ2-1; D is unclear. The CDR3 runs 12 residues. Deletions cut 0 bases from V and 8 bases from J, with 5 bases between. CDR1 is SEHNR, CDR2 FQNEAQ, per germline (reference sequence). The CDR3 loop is CASSLAQYEQFF. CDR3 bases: TGTGCCAGCAGCTTAGCTCAGTATGAGCAGTTCTTC.

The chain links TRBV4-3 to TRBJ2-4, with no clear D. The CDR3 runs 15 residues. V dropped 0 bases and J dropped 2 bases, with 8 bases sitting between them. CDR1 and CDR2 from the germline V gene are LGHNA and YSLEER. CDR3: CASSQDWASKNIQYF. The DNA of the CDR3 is TGCGCCAGCAGCCAAGATTGGGCCTCCAAAAACATTCAGTACTTC.

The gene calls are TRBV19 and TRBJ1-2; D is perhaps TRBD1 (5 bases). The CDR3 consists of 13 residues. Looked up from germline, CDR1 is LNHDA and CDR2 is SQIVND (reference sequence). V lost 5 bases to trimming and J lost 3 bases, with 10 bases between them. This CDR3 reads CASSPGTDYGYTF. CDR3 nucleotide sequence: TGTGCCAGTAGTCCGGGGACGGACTATGGCTACACCTTC.

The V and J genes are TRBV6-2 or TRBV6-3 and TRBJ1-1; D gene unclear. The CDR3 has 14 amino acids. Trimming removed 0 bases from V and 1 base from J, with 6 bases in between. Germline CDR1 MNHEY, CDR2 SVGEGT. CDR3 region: CASSYSEENTEAFF. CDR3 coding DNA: TGTGCCAGCAGTTACTCAGAGGAGAACACTGAAGCTTTCTTT.

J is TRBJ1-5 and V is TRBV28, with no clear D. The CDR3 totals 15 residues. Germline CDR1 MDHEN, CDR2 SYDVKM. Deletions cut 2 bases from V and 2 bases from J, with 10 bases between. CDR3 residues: CASSLMTRGNQPQHF. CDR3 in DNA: TGTGCCAGCAGTTTAATGACCAGAGGCAATCAGCCCCAGCATTTT. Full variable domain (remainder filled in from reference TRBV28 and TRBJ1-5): DVKVTQSSRYLVKRTGEKVFLECVQDMDHENMFWYRQDPGLGLRLIYFSYDVKMKEKGDIPEGYSVSREKKERFSLILESASTNQTSMYLCASSLMTRGNQPQHFGDGTRLSIL.

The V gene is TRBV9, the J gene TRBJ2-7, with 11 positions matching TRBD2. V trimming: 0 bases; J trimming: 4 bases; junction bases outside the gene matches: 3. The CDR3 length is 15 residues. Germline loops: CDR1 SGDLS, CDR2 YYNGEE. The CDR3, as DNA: TGTGCCAGCAGCGTAGGTGGGACTAGCGGATACGAGCAGTACTTC. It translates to CASSVGGTSGYEQYF.

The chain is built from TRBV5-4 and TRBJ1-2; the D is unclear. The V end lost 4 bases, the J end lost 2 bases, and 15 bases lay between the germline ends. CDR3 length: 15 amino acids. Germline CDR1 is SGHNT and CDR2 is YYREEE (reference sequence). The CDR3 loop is CASSPGLSGNYGYTF. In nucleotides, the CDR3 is TGTGCCAGCAGCCCGGGGTTGTCGGGGAACTATGGCTACACCTTC.

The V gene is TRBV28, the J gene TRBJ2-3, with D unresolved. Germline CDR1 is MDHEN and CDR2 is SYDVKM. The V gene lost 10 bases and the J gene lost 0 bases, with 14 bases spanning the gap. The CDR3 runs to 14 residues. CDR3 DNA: TGTGCCACCTCCTTTACAGCTAGCACAGATACGCAGTATTTT. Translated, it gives CATSFTASTDTQYF.

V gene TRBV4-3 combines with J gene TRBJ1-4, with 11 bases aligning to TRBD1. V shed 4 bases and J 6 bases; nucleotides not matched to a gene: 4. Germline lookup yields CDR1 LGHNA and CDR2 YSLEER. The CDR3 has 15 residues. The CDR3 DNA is TGCGCCAGCAGCCGAGGACAGGGGGCGCATGAAAAACTGTTTTTT. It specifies CASSRGQGAHEKLFF.

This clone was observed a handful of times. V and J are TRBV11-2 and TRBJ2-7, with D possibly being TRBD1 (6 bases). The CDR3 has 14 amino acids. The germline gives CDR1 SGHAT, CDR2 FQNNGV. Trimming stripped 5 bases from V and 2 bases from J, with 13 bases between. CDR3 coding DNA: TGTGCCAGCAGCCAAACAGGGACCACCTACGAGCAGTACTTC. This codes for CASSQTGTTYEQYF.

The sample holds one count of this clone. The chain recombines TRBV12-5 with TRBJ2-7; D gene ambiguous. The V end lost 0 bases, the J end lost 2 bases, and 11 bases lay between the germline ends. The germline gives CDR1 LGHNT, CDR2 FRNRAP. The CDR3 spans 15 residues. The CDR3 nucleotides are TGTGCTAGTGGTTTGGTAAAAGTGAAGGCCTACGAGCAGTACTTC. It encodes CASGLVKVKAYEQYF.

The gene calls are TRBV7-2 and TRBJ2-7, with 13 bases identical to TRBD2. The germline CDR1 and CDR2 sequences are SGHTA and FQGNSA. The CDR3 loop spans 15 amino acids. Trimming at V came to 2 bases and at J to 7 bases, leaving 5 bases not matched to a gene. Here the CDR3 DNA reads TGTGCCAGCAGCTTACTACTAGCGGGAGGGTGGGAGCAGTACTTC. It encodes CASSLLLAGGWEQYF.

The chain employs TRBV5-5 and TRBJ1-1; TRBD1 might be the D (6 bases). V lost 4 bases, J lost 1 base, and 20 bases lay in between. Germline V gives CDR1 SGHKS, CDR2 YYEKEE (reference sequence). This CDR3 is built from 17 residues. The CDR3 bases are TGTGCCAGCAGCCTACCGACAGGAATCGAACGGAACACTGAAGCTTTCTTT. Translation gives CASSLPTGIERNTEAFF.

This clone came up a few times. CDR3 amino acids: CASSQARQGGEAFF. DNA of the CDR3: TGCGCCAGCAGCCAAGCTAGACAGGGCGGTGAAGCTTTCTTT. The chain combines TRBV4-1 with TRBJ1-1; 7 positions match TRBD1. The ends lost 1 base at V and 7 bases at J; junction bases unmatched: 6. This CDR3 is 14 amino acids long. Germline loops: CDR1 MGHRA, CDR2 YSYEKL.

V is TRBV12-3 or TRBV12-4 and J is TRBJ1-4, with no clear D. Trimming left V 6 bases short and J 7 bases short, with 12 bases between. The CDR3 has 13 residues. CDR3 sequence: CASRPGYGEKLFF. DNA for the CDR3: TGTGCCAGCAGGCCCGGGTATGGTGAAAAACTGTTTTTT.

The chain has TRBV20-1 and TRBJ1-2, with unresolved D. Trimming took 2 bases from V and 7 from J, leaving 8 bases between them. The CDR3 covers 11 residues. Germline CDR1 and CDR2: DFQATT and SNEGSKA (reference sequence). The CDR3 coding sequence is TGCAGTGCTAGATGGGGAGCTGGCTACACCTTC. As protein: CSARWGAGYTF.

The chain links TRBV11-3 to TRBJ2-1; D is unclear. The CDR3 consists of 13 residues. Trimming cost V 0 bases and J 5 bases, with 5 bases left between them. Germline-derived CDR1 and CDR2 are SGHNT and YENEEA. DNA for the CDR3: TGTGCCAGCAGCTTAGACGGAAACAATGAGCAGTTCTTC. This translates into CASSLDGNNEQFF.

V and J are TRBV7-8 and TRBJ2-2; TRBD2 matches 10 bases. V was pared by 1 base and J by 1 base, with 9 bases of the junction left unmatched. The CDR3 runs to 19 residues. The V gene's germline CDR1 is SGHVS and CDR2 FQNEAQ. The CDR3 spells CASSLGGLAAAENTGELFF. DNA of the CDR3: TGTGCCAGCAGCTTAGGCGGACTAGCGGCAGCAGAGAACACCGGGGAGCTGTTTTTT.